The T cell receptor (beta chain) under discussion was sequenced for a study of T cell responses to AZD1222 COVID-19 vaccine. About this clone: The antigen is undetermined. Other DNA sequences in this sample translate to the same CDR3.

Method: immunoSEQ multiplex PCR; TCRdb's copy keeps in-frame clones and lacks some. The sample includes 120,000 to 150,000 clones, around 89% of them seen just once. General study findings and limits: Repertoire collection took place solely once the T cell response had peaked.

The CDR3 is 14 amino acids. Germline V gene data show CDR1 as LNHDA and CDR2 as SQIVND (reference sequence). V lost 5 bases to trimming and J lost 7 bases; unmatched junction nucleotides: 5. The sequences come from peripheral blood, collected 28 days after the second AZD1222 dose. The chain combines TRBV19 with TRBJ2-1, with 10 bases identical to TRBD1. This TCR derives from an adult who received the AZD1222 COVID-19 vaccine. The DNA of the CDR3 is TGTGCCAGTAGTCTACCGGGACAGGGGAATGAGCAGTTCTTC. Translated: CASSLPGQGNEQFF.